The 29 T cell receptor beta chains below were found in one sample sequenced in a study of cytomegalovirus exposure and HLA in healthy donors. With 60 Vbeta and 13 Jbeta primers, the PCR was carried out. Clones were read by immunoSEQ multiplex PCR, and TCRdb kept only the in-frame ones, dropping some. The sample comprises some 180,000 clones, 73% of which are singletons, and 1.5% to 2% rests with the top ten. Input material: PBMCs. The receptors here all came from a woman in her 30s in good health and CMV-seronegative.

This chain connects TRBV5-6 to TRBJ1-5; TRBD1 matches at 9 bases. Germline trimming cut 3 bases from V and 6 bases from J; bases unmatched to any gene: 4. The CDR3 runs 14 residues. Germline V lookup: CDR1 SGHDT, CDR2 YYEEEE. The CDR3 DNA reads as TGTGCCAGCAGCTCGACAGGGGGTGCTCAGCCCCAGCATTTT. This gives the protein CASSSTGGAQPQHF.

CDR3 in amino acids: CASSKLQSSYNEQFF. In nucleotides, the CDR3 is TGTGCCAGCTCAAAACTTCAAAGCTCCTACAATGAGCAGTTCTTC. The gene calls are TRBV18 and TRBJ2-1; D call uncertain. Trimming cost V 5 bases and J 0 bases, with 11 bases left between them. This CDR3 is 15 amino acids long. Germline V lookup: CDR1 KGHSH, CDR2 LQKENI.

A few counts support this clone. The V gene is TRBV6-5, the J gene TRBJ2-5; D unclear. Trimming took 8 bases from V and 5 from J, leaving 9 bases between them. In germline, CDR1 is MNHEY, CDR2 SVGAGI. The CDR3 extends over 11 amino acids. This chain's CDR3 is CASLKTETQYF. The CDR3 DNA is TGTGCCAGCCTAAAAACGGAGACCCAGTACTTC.

The V and J genes are TRBV7-2 and TRBJ2-7, with D tentatively TRBD1 (6 bases). CDR3 length: 12 residues. Per germline, CDR1 SGHTA and CDR2 FQGNSA. Deletions cut 5 bases from V and 4 bases from J, with 9 bases between. CDR3 residues: CASSRTGYEQYF. The CDR3 nucleotides read TGTGCCAGCAGCCGAACAGGGTACGAGCAGTACTTC. The full variable domain, its missing parts supplied by reference TRBV7-2 and TRBJ2-7, is GAGVSQSPSNKVTEKGKDVELRCDPISGHTALYWYRQSLGQGLEFLIYFQGNSAPDKSGLPSDRFSAERTGGSVSTLTIQRTQQEDSAVYLCASSRTGYEQYFGPGTRLTVT.

This sequence joins TRBV27 and TRBJ2-7; tentative D call: TRBD1 (5 bases). Trimming cost V 4 bases and J 2 bases, with 15 bases left between them. Germline V lookup: CDR1 MNHEY, CDR2 SMNVEV (reference sequence). The CDR3 sequence is 15 residues long. The CDR3 DNA follows: TGTGCCAGCAGTTATTCCCAGGGCGCCCCCTACGAGCAGTACTTC. Protein: CASSYSQGAPYEQYF.

The sample holds a few counts of this clone. V and J are TRBV5-8 and TRBJ1-3, with D hard to call. The CDR3 runs 17 residues. Germline CDR1 is SGHTS and CDR2 is YDEGEE. V was cut by 1 base and J by 3 bases, with 17 bases left in between. The CDR3: CASSLRSPEGYGNTIYF. CDR3 in DNA: TGTGCCAGCAGCTTGAGGTCACCGGAGGGATATGGAAACACCATATATTTT.

This sequence joins TRBV9 and TRBJ2-1, with D possibly matching TRBD1 (6 bases). Trimming shortened V by 3 bases and J by 1 base, and 11 bases separated the two germline ends. Germline CDR1 is SGDLS and CDR2 is YYNGEE. CDR3 size: 15 residues. The CDR3 region is CASSAQGFSYNEQFF. The CDR3 nucleotides read TGTGCCAGCAGCGCCCAGGGGTTTTCCTACAATGAGCAGTTCTTC.

This clone was counted once. The V and J genes are TRBV7-9 and TRBJ2-7; 11 positions match TRBD2. CDR3 size: 15 residues. The germline V gene encodes CDR1 SEHNR and CDR2 FQNEAQ (reference sequence). Trimming removed 5 bases from V and 4 bases from J; junction bases left unmatched: 7. Here the CDR3 reads CASSDGTSGEYEQYF. CDR3 nucleotide sequence: TGTGCCAGCAGCGACGGGACTAGCGGAGAATACGAGCAGTACTTC.

The genes are TRBV7-8 and TRBJ1-1, with D tentatively TRBD1 (5 bases). Germline-derived CDR1 and CDR2 are SGHVS and FQNEAQ. The V end lost 2 bases, the J end lost 0 bases, and 13 bases lay between the germline ends. The CDR3 contains 16 residues. DNA of the CDR3: TGTGCCAGCAGCTTATCGGTTGGAGGGGTGAACACTGAAGCTTTCTTT. Amino acids: CASSLSVGGVNTEAFF.

The rearrangement links TRBV7-9 to TRBJ2-7; a possible D gene is TRBD2 (6 bases). Trimming cost V 10 bases and J 2 bases, with 12 bases left between them. This CDR3 region has 12 residues. CDR1 is SEHNR, CDR2 FQNEAQ, per germline (reference sequence). CDR3 nucleotides: TGTGCCACCGCGGGATCCGCCTACGAGCAGTACTTC. Translation gives CATAGSAYEQYF. Complete variable domain (other parts from reference TRBV7-9 and TRBJ2-7): DTGVSQNPRHKITKRGQNVTFRCDPISEHNRLYWYRQTLGQGPEFLTYFQNEAQLEKSRLLSDRFSAERPKGSFSTLEIQRTEQGDSAMYLCATAGSAYEQYFGPGTRLTVT.

This chain connects TRBV10-1 to TRBJ1-5, with D possibly being TRBD1 (6 bases). V was trimmed by 1 base and J by 0 bases, leaving 10 bases between them. CDR3 size: 16 residues. Germline V lookup: CDR1 WNHNN, CDR2 SYGVQD (reference sequence). CDR3 residues: CASSEYQGHSNQPQHF. The CDR3 DNA reads TGCGCCAGCAGTGAGTATCAGGGACATAGCAATCAGCCCCAGCATTTT.

The chain is built from TRBV6-1 and TRBJ2-5, with D possibly being TRBD1 (5 bases). Germline V gene lookup returns CDR1 MNHNS and CDR2 SASEGT. V lost 1 base and J 5 bases, leaving 20 bases between the germline ends. CDR3 length equals 17 residues. This CDR3 is CASSEEGRVVYRETQYF. In nucleotides, the CDR3 is TGTGCCAGCAGTGAAGAGGGCAGGGTGGTCTATCGGGAGACCCAGTACTTC.

V usage is TRBV7-6 and J usage is TRBJ2-1, with no clear D. This CDR3 is built from 13 residues. The germline gives CDR1 SGHVS, CDR2 FNYEAQ. Trimming cost V 2 bases and J 13 bases, with 15 bases left between them. For the CDR3, the DNA is TGTGCCAGCAGCTTACTACCCGGCACAGAACAGTTCTTC. Translated, it gives CASSLLPGTEQFF.

This clone appeared a few times. The chain employs TRBV4-2 and TRBJ1-1; perhaps TRBD1 as D (5 bases). The CDR3 totals 15 residues. Trimming stripped 1 base from V and 6 bases from J, with 15 bases between. In germline, CDR1 is LGHNA, CDR2 YNFKEQ. CDR3 amino acids: CASSQGGEGNAEAFF. The CDR3 DNA is TGTGCCAGCAGCCAAGGGGGGGAGGGCAACGCTGAAGCTTTCTTT.

CDR3: CASSPPSGYTDTQYF. CDR3 in DNA: TGTGCCAGCTCACCACCTTCGGGATACACAGATACGCAGTATTTT. This chain joins TRBV18 and TRBJ2-3, with D possibly TRBD2 on 5 matching bases. V shed 0 bases and J shed 2 bases, with 9 bases lying between them. Germline loops: CDR1 KGHSH, CDR2 LQKENI. The CDR3 is 15 residues long.

The chain couples TRBV27 to TRBJ1-2, with D uncertain. Germline CDR1 and CDR2: MNHEY and SMNVEV (reference sequence). The V gene lost 11 bases and the J gene lost 3 bases, with 16 bases spanning the gap. The length of the CDR3 is 13 residues. This CDR3 reads CASRRGLDYGYTF. In DNA, the CDR3 is TGTGCCTCACGCCGGGGTTTGGACTATGGCTACACCTTC.

The chain recombines TRBV4-2 with TRBJ1-5; no definite D call. From germline, CDR1 is LGHNA and CDR2 YNFKEQ. The V and J ends lost 0 bases and 0 bases respectively, with 6 bases between them. The CDR3 extends over 15 amino acids. The CDR3 is CASSQDPHSNQPQHF. DNA for the CDR3: TGTGCCAGCAGCCAAGACCCACATAGCAATCAGCCCCAGCATTTT.

Comment on this clone: This same CDR3 is encoded by further DNA sequences in the sample. The chain links TRBV19 to TRBJ2-1; D gene ambiguous. Trimming removed 3 bases from V and 4 bases from J, with 7 bases in between. CDR3 length equals 13 residues. Germline V CDR1 and CDR2: LNHDA, SQIVND (reference sequence). The CDR3 DNA reads as TGTGCCAGTAGTATGAACAGTTACAATGAGCAGTTCTTC. This gives the protein CASSMNSYNEQFF.

The chain employs TRBV5-1 and TRBJ1-2, with 7 bases aligning to TRBD1. The germline V gene has CDR1 SGHRS and CDR2 YFSETQ. The CDR3 is made up of 14 amino acids. V trimming: 1 base; J trimming: 5 bases; junction bases outside the gene matches: 5. In nucleotides, the CDR3 is TGCGCCAGCAGCTTGAAGGACAGGCTATATGGCTACACCTTC. This sequence encodes CASSLKDRLYGYTF. The complete variable domain, with remaining parts taken from reference TRBV5-1 and TRBJ1-2, reads KAGVTQTPRYLIKTRGQQVTLSCSPISGHRSVSWYQQTPGQGLQFLFEYFSETQRNKGNFPGRFSGRQFSNSRSEMNVSTLELGDSALYLCASSLKDRLYGYTFGSGTRLTVV.

The gene calls are TRBV5-4 and TRBJ1-6, with TRBD1 matching 9 bases. Germline CDR1 reads SGHNT; CDR2 reads YYREEE (reference sequence). The junction had 13 bases not matched to a gene; V was cut back by 4 bases and J by 14 bases. The CDR3 loop spans 15 amino acids. The CDR3 is CASSAGTGILSTLHF. The CDR3 DNA sequence: TGTGCCAGCAGCGCCGGGACAGGGATCCTATCCACCCTCCACTTT.

The rearrangement uses TRBV25-1 and TRBJ1-2; 12 nucleotides match TRBD1. The CDR3 totals 13 residues. Losses at the gene ends were 8 bases for V and 8 bases for J; bases not matched to a gene: 6. Germline V gene sequence: CDR1 MGHDK, CDR2 SYGVNS. DNA of the CDR3: TGTGCCAGCCGGGACAGGGGGCGGGAAGGCTACACCTTC. Protein: CASRDRGREGYTF.

In this sample, this clone turned up a few times. The rearrangement links TRBV19 to TRBJ2-7, with a possible D match to TRBD2 (6 bases). CDR1 LNHDA and CDR2 SQIVND come from the germline V gene (reference sequence). V was pared by 6 bases and J by 2 bases, with 11 bases between. This CDR3 contains 13 residues. CDR3 sequence reads: CASSVAEPYEQYF. Here the CDR3 DNA reads TGTGCCAGTAGCGTAGCGGAGCCCTACGAGCAGTACTTC.

This chain links TRBV19 with TRBJ1-4, with D perhaps TRBD1 (6 bases). The CDR3 length is 13 residues. CDR1 and CDR2 (germline): LNHDA, SQIVND (reference sequence). V lost 7 bases, J lost 4 bases, and 10 bases lay in between. The CDR3 sequence is CASNRQVNEKLFF. The CDR3 nucleotides are TGTGCCAGTAACAGACAGGTTAATGAAAAACTGTTTTTT.

This rearrangement joins TRBV5-7 to TRBJ2-1; 8 bases align to TRBD1. Being an ORF, TRBV5-7 has a function that is uncertain. The CDR3 spans 17 residues. The V and J ends lost 4 bases and 0 bases, in that order; junction bases with no gene match: 9. The CDR3 sequence: CASSPGQGAGSYNEQFF. DNA for the CDR3: TGTGCCAGCAGCCCGGGCCAGGGGGCTGGCTCCTACAATGAGCAGTTCTTC.

Here the CDR3 DNA reads TGTGCCAGCAGTCTCACAGGGATAAGCAATCAGCCCCAGCATTTT. Protein product: CASSLTGISNQPQHF. The chain is built from TRBV6-6 and TRBJ1-5, with D possibly TRBD1 on 6 matching bases. Deletions cut 5 bases from V and 1 base from J, with 12 bases between. Germline V gene lookup returns CDR1 MNHNY and CDR2 SVGAGI (reference sequence). The CDR3 length is 15 residues.

This clone was seen a few times. CDR3 nucleotides: TGTGCCAGCAGTCATAGCCGGGAGGGATTCCACGAGCAGTACTTC. Protein sequence: CASSHSREGFHEQYF. The J gene is TRBJ2-7, the V gene TRBV6-6; 8 nucleotides agree with TRBD2. This CDR3 region has 15 residues. The germline CDR1 and CDR2 sequences are MNHNY and SVGAGI (reference sequence). V shed 5 bases, J shed 5 bases, and the junction held 11 bases outside the gene matches.

The J gene is TRBJ1-4, the V gene TRBV9, with 8 bases matching TRBD1. Germline V gene sequence: CDR1 SGDLS, CDR2 YYNGEE. V shed 0 bases and J 8 bases; nucleotides not matched to a gene: 9. The CDR3 has 16 amino acids. This chain's CDR3 is CASSVGNQGAWEKLFF. In DNA form, the CDR3 reads TGTGCCAGCAGCGTAGGAAACCAGGGGGCTTGGGAAAAACTGTTTTTT.

This clone was seen a single time. The chain uses TRBV5-6 and TRBJ1-5, with 7 positions matching TRBD1. Trimming at V came to 4 bases and at J to 6 bases, leaving 10 bases not matched to a gene. The CDR3 spans 15 residues. The germline gives CDR1 SGHDT, CDR2 YYEEEE. The CDR3 reads CASSPRRGPPQPQHF. DNA of the CDR3: TGTGCCAGCAGCCCCAGAAGGGGGCCCCCTCAGCCCCAGCATTTT.

The chain combines TRBV11-2 with TRBJ2-6; no firm D call. The CDR3 has 17 residues. CDR1 is SGHAT and CDR2 is FQNNGV in the germline V gene. Trimming pared 2 bases from V and 2 bases from J, leaving 13 bases between. The CDR3 loop is CASSLNRVSAGANVLTF. The CDR3 DNA reads TGTGCCAGCAGCTTAAATCGGGTCAGCGCTGGGGCCAACGTCCTGACTTTC. Together with reference TRBV11-2 and TRBJ2-6, the CDR3 gives the full variable domain: EAGVAQSPRYKIIEKRQSVAFWCNPISGHATLYWYQQILGQGPKLLIQFQNNGVVDDSQLPKDRFSAERLKGVDSTLKIQPAKLEDSAVYLCASSLNRVSAGANVLTFGAGSRLTVL.